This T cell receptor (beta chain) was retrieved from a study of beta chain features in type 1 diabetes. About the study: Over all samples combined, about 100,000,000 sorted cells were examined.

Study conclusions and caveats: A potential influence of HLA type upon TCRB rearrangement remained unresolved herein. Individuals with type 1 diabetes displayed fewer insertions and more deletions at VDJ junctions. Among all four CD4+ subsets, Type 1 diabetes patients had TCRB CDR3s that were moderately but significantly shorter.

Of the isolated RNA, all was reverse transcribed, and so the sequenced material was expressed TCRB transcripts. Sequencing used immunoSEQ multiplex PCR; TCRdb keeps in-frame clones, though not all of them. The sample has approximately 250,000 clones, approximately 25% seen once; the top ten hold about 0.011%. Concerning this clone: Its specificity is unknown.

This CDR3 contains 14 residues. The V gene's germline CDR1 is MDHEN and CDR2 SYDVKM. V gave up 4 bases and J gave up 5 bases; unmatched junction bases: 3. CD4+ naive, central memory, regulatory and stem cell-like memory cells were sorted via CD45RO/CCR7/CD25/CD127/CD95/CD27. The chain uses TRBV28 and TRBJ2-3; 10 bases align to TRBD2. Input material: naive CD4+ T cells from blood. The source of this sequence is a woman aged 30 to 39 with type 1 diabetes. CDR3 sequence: CASSSSGSLDTQYF. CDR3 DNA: TGTGCCAGCAGTTCTAGCGGGAGTTTAGATACGCAGTATTTT.